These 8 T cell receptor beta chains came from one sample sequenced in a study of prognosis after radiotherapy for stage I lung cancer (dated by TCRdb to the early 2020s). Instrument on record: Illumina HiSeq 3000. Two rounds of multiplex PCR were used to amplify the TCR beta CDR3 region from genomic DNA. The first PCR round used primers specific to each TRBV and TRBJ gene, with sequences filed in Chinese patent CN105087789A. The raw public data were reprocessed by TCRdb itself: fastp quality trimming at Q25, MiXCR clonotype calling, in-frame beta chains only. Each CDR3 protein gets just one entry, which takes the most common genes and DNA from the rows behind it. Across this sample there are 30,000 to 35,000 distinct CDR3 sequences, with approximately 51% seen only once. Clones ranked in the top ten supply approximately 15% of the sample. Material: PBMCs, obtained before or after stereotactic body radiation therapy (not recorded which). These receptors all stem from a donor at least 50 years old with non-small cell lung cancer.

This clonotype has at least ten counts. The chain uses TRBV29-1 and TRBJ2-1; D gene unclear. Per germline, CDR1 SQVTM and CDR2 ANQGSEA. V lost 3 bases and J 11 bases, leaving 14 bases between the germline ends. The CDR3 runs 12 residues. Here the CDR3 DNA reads TGCAGCGTTGAGGATTTAGTGGGGAAGCAGTTCTTC. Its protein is CSVEDLVGKQFF.

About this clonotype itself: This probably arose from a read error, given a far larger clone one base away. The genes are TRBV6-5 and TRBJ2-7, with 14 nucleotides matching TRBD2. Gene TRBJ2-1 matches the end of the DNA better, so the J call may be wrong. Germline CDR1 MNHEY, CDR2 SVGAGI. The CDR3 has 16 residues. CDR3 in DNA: TGTGCCAGCAGTTGGGGACTAGCGGGAGTTCGTATTGAGCAGTTCTTC. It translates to CASSWGLAGVRIEQFF.

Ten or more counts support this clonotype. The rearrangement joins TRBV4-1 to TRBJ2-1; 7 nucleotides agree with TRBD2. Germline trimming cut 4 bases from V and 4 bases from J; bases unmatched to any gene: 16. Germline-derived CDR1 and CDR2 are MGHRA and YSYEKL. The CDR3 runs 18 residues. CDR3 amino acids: CASSRLWPSGNVYNEQFF. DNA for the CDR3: TGCGCCAGCAGCCGCCTTTGGCCCAGCGGGAATGTATACAATGAGCAGTTCTTC.

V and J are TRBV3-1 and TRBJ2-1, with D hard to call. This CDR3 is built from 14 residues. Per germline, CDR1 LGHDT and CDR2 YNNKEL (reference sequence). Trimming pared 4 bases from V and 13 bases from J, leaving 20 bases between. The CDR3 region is CASSPKVQATRQFF. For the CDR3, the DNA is TGTGCCAGCAGCCCCAAGGTCCAGGCTACCCGCCAGTTCTTC.

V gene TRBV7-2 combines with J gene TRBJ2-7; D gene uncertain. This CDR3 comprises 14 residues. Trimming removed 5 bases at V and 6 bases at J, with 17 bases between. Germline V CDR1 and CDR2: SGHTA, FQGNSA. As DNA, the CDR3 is TGTGCCAGCAGCAAACAACAGTGGTGGGGCGAGCAGTACTTC. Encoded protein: CASSKQQWWGEQYF.

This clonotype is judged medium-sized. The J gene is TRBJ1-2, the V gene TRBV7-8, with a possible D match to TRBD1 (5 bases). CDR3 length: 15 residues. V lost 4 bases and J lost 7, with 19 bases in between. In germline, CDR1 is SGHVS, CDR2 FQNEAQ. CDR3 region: CASSSSRDGLFGYTF. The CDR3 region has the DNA TGTGCCAGCAGCTCAAGTCGGGACGGCCTTTTTGGCTACACCTTC.

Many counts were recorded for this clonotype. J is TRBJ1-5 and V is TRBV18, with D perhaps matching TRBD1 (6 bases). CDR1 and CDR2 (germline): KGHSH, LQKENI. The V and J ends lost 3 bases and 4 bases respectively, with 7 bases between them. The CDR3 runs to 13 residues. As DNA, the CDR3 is TGTGCCAGCTCACCTGACAGGAATCAGCCCCAGCATTTT. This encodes CASSPDRNQPQHF.

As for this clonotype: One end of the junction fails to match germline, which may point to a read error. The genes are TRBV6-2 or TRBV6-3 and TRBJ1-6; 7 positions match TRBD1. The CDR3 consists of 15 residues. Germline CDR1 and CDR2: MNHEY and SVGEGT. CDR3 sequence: CASFRGNSYNSPLHF. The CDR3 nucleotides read TGTGCCAGCTTCAGGGGGAACTCCTATAATTCACCCCTTCACTTT.